Below, 29 T cell receptor beta chains from the same sample are listed, as sequenced in a study of shared T cell receptors in the human thymus. Assay used: immunoSEQ multiplex PCR; TCRdb lists only in-frame clones, some missing. Among roughly 700,000 clones listed, over 75% were seen once. This sample also appeared in a second study, on human thymus T cells.

Material: thymocytes. The receptors were sampled from a boy in the first two years of life with a congenital heart defect.

The chain recombines TRBV14 with TRBJ2-1, with D perhaps TRBD2 (6 bases). Trimming removed 4 bases at V and 7 bases at J, with 14 bases between. CDR1 and CDR2 (germline): SGHDN, FVKESK. The CDR3 totals 14 residues. CDR3 sequence reads: CASSLLAPKNEQFF. For the CDR3, the DNA is TGTGCCAGCAGCCTTCTAGCGCCGAAGAATGAGCAGTTCTTC.

This rearrangement joins TRBV4-2 to TRBJ2-1; 8 bases agree with TRBD2. V shed 0 bases and J 2 bases; nucleotides not matched to a gene: 3. CDR3 size: 16 residues. The germline V gene has CDR1 LGHNA and CDR2 YNFKEQ. The CDR3 reads CASSQDLAGPYNEQFF. CDR3 in DNA: TGTGCCAGCAGCCAAGACCTAGCGGGCCCCTACAATGAGCAGTTCTTC.

The V gene is TRBV27, the J gene TRBJ2-1, with 9 bases aligning to TRBD2. CDR3 size: 16 residues. Trimming removed 3 bases from V and 10 bases from J; junction bases left unmatched: 13. Looked up from germline, CDR1 is MNHEY and CDR2 is SMNVEV (reference sequence). The CDR3 sequence: CASSFPTSGRGKEQFF. CDR3 DNA sequence: TGTGCCAGCAGTTTCCCGACTAGCGGCCGGGGTAAAGAGCAGTTCTTC.

The genes are TRBV11-3 and TRBJ2-7, with 10 bases lining up with TRBD1. There are 16 residues in the CDR3. The germline gives CDR1 SGHNT, CDR2 YENEEA. The trim removed 8 bases at V and 1 base at J, leaving 11 bases unmatched. CDR3 loop: CASAAPGQGFSYEQYF. CDR3 bases: TGTGCCAGCGCCGCCCCGGGACAGGGGTTTTCCTACGAGCAGTACTTC.

V and J are TRBV28 and TRBJ1-2; no firm D call. CDR1 and CDR2 from the germline V gene are MDHEN and SYDVKM. The ends were cut back, 1 base at V and 8 bases at J, with 11 bases in the middle. This CDR3 is built from 13 residues. CDR3 residues: CASSLFQVYGYTF. In DNA form, the CDR3 reads TGTGCCAGCAGTTTATTCCAGGTTTACGGCTACACCTTC.

V usage is TRBV5-1 and J usage is TRBJ2-2, with TRBD2 identical over 13 bases. This CDR3 spans 17 amino acids. V shed 3 bases and J 6 bases; nucleotides not matched to a gene: 8. Looked up from germline, CDR1 is SGHRS and CDR2 is YFSETQ. The CDR3 sequence: CASSWGLAGSGPGELFF. The CDR3 DNA reads as TGCGCCAGCAGCTGGGGACTAGCGGGATCCGGGCCCGGGGAGCTGTTTTTT. The full variable domain, rest sourced from reference TRBV5-1 and TRBJ2-2, is KAGVTQTPRYLIKTRGQQVTLSCSPISGHRSVSWYQQTPGQGLQFLFEYFSETQRNKGNFPGRFSGRQFSNSRSEMNVSTLELGDSALYLCASSWGLAGSGPGELFFGEGSRLTVL.

The genes are TRBV2 and TRBJ2-7; D remains unclear. V lost 6 bases and J 2 bases, leaving 20 bases between the germline ends. CDR3 length: 16 residues. Looked up from germline, CDR1 is SNHLY and CDR2 is FYNNEI. The CDR3 here is CASRILSRWAPYEQYF. The CDR3 region has the DNA TGTGCCAGCAGAATACTCTCCAGGTGGGCTCCCTACGAGCAGTACTTC.

The rearrangement joins TRBV11-2 to TRBJ2-7; 9 bases align to TRBD1. Unmatched junction bases numbered 7, after V lost 0 bases and J lost 1 base. This CDR3 comprises 17 residues. Germline V CDR1 and CDR2: SGHAT, FQNNGV. The CDR3 loop is CASSLDPNRGLSYEQYF. Here the CDR3 DNA reads TGTGCCAGCAGCTTAGACCCAAACAGGGGGCTATCCTACGAGCAGTACTTC.

The rearrangement uses TRBV10-2 and TRBJ1-1; perhaps TRBD1 as D (6 bases). The CDR3 has 14 amino acids. V was shortened by 7 bases and J by 6 bases, with 18 bases between the two germline ends. Germline CDR1 is WSHSY and CDR2 is SAAADI. CDR3 region: CASIGGRQLPEAFF. CDR3 sequence (DNA): TGCGCCAGCATTGGGGGCCGACAGCTACCTGAAGCTTTCTTT.

The V and J genes are TRBV7-9 and TRBJ2-7; TRBD2 aligns across 14 bases. The CDR3 consists of 17 residues. The junction had 10 bases not matched to a gene; V was cut back by 3 bases and J by 6 bases. CDR1 SEHNR and CDR2 FQNEAQ come from the germline V gene (reference sequence). CDR3 amino acids: CASSFLGLAGEPGEQYF. CDR3 in DNA: TGTGCCAGCAGCTTTCTGGGACTAGCGGGAGAACCCGGCGAGCAGTACTTC.

This chain links TRBV25-1 with TRBJ1-2, with 8 positions matching TRBD1. This CDR3 comprises 14 residues. Trimming at V came to 6 bases and at J to 6 bases, leaving 9 bases not matched to a gene. Looked up from germline, CDR1 is MGHDK and CDR2 is SYGVNS. The CDR3 nucleotides read TGTGCCAGCAGCGGACAGGGAGACCCTAATGGCTACACCTTC. Amino acid sequence: CASSGQGDPNGYTF.

This clone was counted a few times. CDR3 loop: CASSIVGGADEKLFF. DNA of the CDR3: TGTGCCAGTAGTATTGTAGGGGGCGCGGATGAAAAACTGTTTTTT. The chain carries TRBV19 and TRBJ1-4, with 7 bases that match TRBD1. Germline V CDR1 and CDR2: LNHDA, SQIVND (reference sequence). V lost 3 bases and J lost 6; bases outside the gene matches: 7. The CDR3 loop spans 15 amino acids.

The count of this clone is one. The chain is built from TRBV4-2 and TRBJ2-3, with 8 bases identical to TRBD1. V lost 2 bases to trimming and J lost 11 bases; unmatched junction nucleotides: 15. The length of the CDR3 is 16 residues. Germline assignment: CDR1 LGHNA and CDR2 YNFKEQ. For the CDR3, the DNA is TGTGCCAGCAGCCAAACTGGGACAGGCGTTATTTTCGGGCAGTATTTT. This codes for CASSQTGTGVIFGQYF.

This rearrangement joins TRBV30 to TRBJ2-1, with a tentative D call TRBD2 (6 bases). V was cut by 5 bases and J by 8 bases, with 13 bases left in between. CDR3 length equals 12 residues. Germline CDR1 reads GTSNPN; CDR2 reads SVGIG (reference sequence). The CDR3 region has the DNA TGTGCCTGGCACGGGAGTGGGGATGAGCAGTTCTTC. It encodes CAWHGSGDEQFF. The complete variable domain, with remaining parts taken from reference TRBV30 and TRBJ2-1, reads SQTIHQWPATLVQPVGSPLSLECTVEGTSNPNLYWYRQAAGRGLQLLFYSVGIGQISSEVPQNLSASRPQDRQFILSSKKLLLSDSGFYLCAWHGSGDEQFFGPGTRLTVL.

The V and J genes are TRBV5-4 and TRBJ2-1; 8 nucleotides line up with TRBD1. The V gene end was trimmed by 4 bases and the J gene end by 12 bases; junction bases not matched to a gene: 9. The V gene's germline CDR1 is SGHNT and CDR2 YYREEE (reference sequence). CDR3 length: 13 amino acids. The CDR3 here is CASSGGQARGQFF. The CDR3 DNA reads TGTGCCAGCAGCGGGGGACAGGCGAGGGGGCAGTTCTTC.

This chain's CDR3 is CASSPRTRNVETQYF. CDR3 DNA: TGTGCCAGCAGCCCTCGGACTAGGAACGTGGAGACCCAGTACTTC. This chain connects TRBV4-2 to TRBJ2-5, with 7 bases aligning to TRBD2. CDR3 length: 15 amino acids. Germline assignment: CDR1 LGHNA and CDR2 YNFKEQ. The V gene end was trimmed by 4 bases and the J gene end by 5 bases; junction bases not matched to a gene: 10.

The V call is TRBV7-3, the J call TRBJ2-4; 8 bases are shared with TRBD1. This CDR3 has 16 residues. The V and J ends lost 6 bases and 5 bases, in that order; junction bases with no gene match: 12. Germline CDR1 SGHTA, CDR2 FQGTGA. DNA for the CDR3: TGTGCCAGCAGTGAGGAACAGGGGGAGATGGAAAACATTCAGTACTTC. This sequence encodes CASSEEQGEMENIQYF. The full variable domain, its missing parts supplied by reference TRBV7-3 and TRBJ2-4, is GAGVSQTPSNKVTEKGKYVELRCDPISGHTALYWYRQSLGQGPEFLIYFQGTGAADDSGLPNDRFFAVRPEGSVSTLKIQRTERGDSAVYLCASSEEQGEMENIQYFGAGTRLSVL.

This clone appeared a single time. The V gene is TRBV27, the J gene TRBJ1-2; 12 nucleotides match TRBD1. With V trimmed by 8 bases and J by 6 bases, 16 bases remained unmatched. The CDR3 is 17 residues long. In germline, CDR1 is MNHEY, CDR2 SMNVEV (reference sequence). CDR3: CASGPKDSGTGGNGYTF. DNA of the CDR3: TGTGCCAGCGGGCCCAAGGACTCCGGGACAGGGGGCAATGGCTACACCTTC.

V and J are TRBV18 and TRBJ2-3, with TRBD2 matching over 11 bases. The germline gives CDR1 KGHSH, CDR2 LQKENI. Germline trimming cut 4 bases from V and 2 bases from J; bases unmatched to any gene: 5. This CDR3 has 16 amino acids. DNA for the CDR3: TGTGCCAGCTCACTCCCTAGCGGGAGGCTCACAGATACGCAGTATTTT. The encoded protein is CASSLPSGRLTDTQYF.

The chain combines TRBV5-6 with TRBJ2-1; 7 bases map to TRBD2. With 1 base clipped from V and 15 bases from J, the junction kept 10 bases outside the gene matches. CDR3 length: 13 amino acids. CDR1 and CDR2 (germline): SGHDT, YYEEEE. The CDR3 region is CASSLRREHLPFF. The CDR3 coding sequence is TGTGCCAGCAGCTTGCGGCGGGAGCACCTCCCGTTCTTC.

The J gene is TRBJ1-5, the V gene TRBV27, with D possibly matching TRBD1 (5 bases). Germline-derived CDR1 and CDR2 are MNHEY and SMNVEV (reference sequence). This CDR3 spans 14 amino acids. V lost 6 bases and J 6 bases, leaving 15 bases between the germline ends. CDR3 coding DNA: TGTGCCAGCAGCCCCGGACGGAGGGGTCAGCCCCAGCATTTT. Residues: CASSPGRRGQPQHF.

The genes are TRBV15 and TRBJ2-7; 7 bases fit TRBD1. CDR1 is LNHNV and CDR2 is YYDKDF in the germline V gene (reference sequence). The CDR3 is made up of 16 amino acids. Trimming removed 0 bases from V and 3 bases from J; junction bases left unmatched: 8. CDR3 nucleotide sequence: TGTGCCACCAGCAGAGAAGGGGGCTTCAGGGTCTACGAGCAGTACTTC. It is translated as CATSREGGFRVYEQYF.

V usage is TRBV28 and J usage is TRBJ2-7, with 10 bases that match TRBD1. The CDR3 is 17 residues long. Germline CDR1 MDHEN, CDR2 SYDVKM. The J segment lost 3 bases and the V segment lost 5 bases, leaving 13 bases of the junction unmatched. This chain's CDR3 is CASSHDPGTGELYEQYF. CDR3 in DNA: TGTGCCAGCAGTCATGACCCCGGGACAGGGGAACTCTACGAGCAGTACTTC. Variable domain in full (rest from reference TRBV28 and TRBJ2-7): DVKVTQSSRYLVKRTGEKVFLECVQDMDHENMFWYRQDPGLGLRLIYFSYDVKMKEKGDIPEGYSVSREKKERFSLILESASTNQTSMYLCASSHDPGTGELYEQYFGPGTRLTVT.

The rearrangement links TRBV7-2 to TRBJ2-7, with 7 bases that match TRBD2. J lost 4 bases, V lost 5 bases, and 11 bases had no gene match. CDR1 is SGHTA, CDR2 FQGNSA, per germline. This CDR3 is built from 15 residues. The CDR3 DNA is TGTGCCAGCAGCCAAGGCGGGGGTGATCCGTACGAGCAGTACTTC. Protein: CASSQGGGDPYEQYF.

This clone came up a few times. The chain carries TRBV6-5 and TRBJ2-7; a weak D match, TRBD1 (6 bases). Germline CDR1 MNHEY, CDR2 SVGAGI. Trimming stripped 2 bases from V and 1 base from J, with 6 bases between. The length of the CDR3 is 13 residues. CDR3 residues: CASSYGQSYEQYF. As DNA, the CDR3 is TGTGCCAGCAGTTACGGACAGTCCTACGAGCAGTACTTC.

The chain joins TRBV10-2 to TRBJ2-3; the match to TRBD2 covers 7 bases. Germline-derived CDR1 and CDR2 are WSHSY and SAAADI. V shed 10 bases, J shed 3 bases, and the junction held 7 bases outside the gene matches. The CDR3 spans 13 residues. DNA of the CDR3: TGCGCCACCGATGGGCGGGAGACAGATACGCAGTATTTT. Its protein is CATDGRETDTQYF.

As for this clone: Other DNA sequences in the sample encode the same CDR3. The chain combines TRBV29-1 with TRBJ2-5; 13 nucleotides match TRBD2. The V and J ends lost 4 bases and 2 bases, in that order; junction bases with no gene match: 1. Per germline, CDR1 SQVTM and CDR2 ANQGSEA. The CDR3 consists of 14 residues. This chain's CDR3 is CSVAGLAGQETQYF. The CDR3 coding sequence is TGCAGCGTTGCGGGACTAGCGGGGCAAGAGACCCAGTACTTC.

CDR3 in DNA: TGCGCCAGCAGGGGGGGGGAGGTCTTTCGGGAGCGCTACGAGCAGTACTTC. It codes for CASRGGEVFRERYEQYF. The gene calls are TRBV5-1 and TRBJ2-7; the match to TRBD2 covers 7 bases. CDR3 length: 17 residues. The germline V gene encodes CDR1 SGHRS and CDR2 YFSETQ. Trimming cost V 5 bases and J 3 bases; bases outside gene matches: 17. The full variable domain, its missing parts supplied by reference TRBV5-1 and TRBJ2-7, is KAGVTQTPRYLIKTRGQQVTLSCSPISGHRSVSWYQQTPGQGLQFLFEYFSETQRNKGNFPGRFSGRQFSNSRSEMNVSTLELGDSALYLCASRGGEVFRERYEQYFGPGTRLTVT.

The V and J genes are TRBV18 and TRBJ1-2; 10 bases map to TRBD1. There are 17 residues in the CDR3. The junction had 9 bases not matched to a gene; V was cut back by 3 bases and J by 2 bases. The V gene's germline CDR1 is KGHSH and CDR2 LQKENI. Here the CDR3 DNA reads TGTGCCAGCTCACCCCCCGGACAGGGGGAGGTAAACTATGGCTACACCTTC. Translated, it gives CASSPPGQGEVNYGYTF.